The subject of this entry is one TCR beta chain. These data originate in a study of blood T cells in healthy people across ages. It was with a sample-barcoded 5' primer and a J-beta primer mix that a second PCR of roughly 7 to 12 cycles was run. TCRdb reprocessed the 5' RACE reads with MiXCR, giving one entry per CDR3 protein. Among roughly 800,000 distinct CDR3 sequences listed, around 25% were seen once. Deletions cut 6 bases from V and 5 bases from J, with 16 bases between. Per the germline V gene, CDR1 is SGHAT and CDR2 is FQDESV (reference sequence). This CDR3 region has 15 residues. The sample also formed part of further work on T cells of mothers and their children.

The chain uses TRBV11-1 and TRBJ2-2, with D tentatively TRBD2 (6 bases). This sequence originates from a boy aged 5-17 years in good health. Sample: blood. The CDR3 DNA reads TGTGCCAGCAGGAGGCGGGGTGAGGGGACCGGGGAGCTGTTTTTT. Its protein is CASRRRGEGTGELFF.